The following is a T cell receptor beta chain sequence with its context. Germline CDR1 is SGDLS and CDR2 is YYNGEE. Trimming cost V 0 bases and J 5 bases; bases outside gene matches: 1. The CDR3 contains 15 residues. The protocol was immunoSEQ multiplex PCR, while the TCRdb copy is restricted to in-frame clones and leaves out a portion. The table lists some 240,000 clones, around 87% of them singletons. This sample was included in a study of blood T cell repertoires in COVID-19. The sample consisted of peripheral blood. The TCR originated in a woman aged 55 to 70 with COVID-19, enrolled during active disease. The V gene is TRBV9, the J gene TRBJ2-2, with 10 bases aligning to TRBD1. Here the CDR3 DNA reads TGTGCCAGCAGCGTAGGGGGACAGGGGACCGGGGAGCTGTTTTTT. Translating it yields CASSVGGQGTGELFF.